Listed below are T cell receptor beta chains from one sample, sequenced in a study of blood T cell repertoires in COVID-19. Assay used: immunoSEQ multiplex PCR; TCRdb lists only in-frame clones, some missing. The sample shows 200,000 to 250,000 clones, about 89% of them seen only once. The sample was PBMCs or T cells enriched from blood (not recorded which). The receptors derive from a woman younger than 45 who had recovered from COVID-19. CDR3s include the opening cysteine and the closing phenylalanine or tryptophan. The D gene is left open where the match is weak. Part of the rows lack a size; the others show once, few, many or a class for expanded clones.

TRBJ2-2,-,TRBD1,TRBV11-3,CASSSDRVHPGELFF,TGTGCCAGCAGCTCCGACAGGGTTCATCCCGGGGAGCTGTTTTTT
TRBJ1-1,few,TRBD1,TRBV7-6,CASSYRTGGGNTEAFF,TGTGCCAGCAGCTATAGGACAGGGGGCGGGAACACTGAAGCTTTCTTT
TRBJ1-3,-,-,TRBV4-3,CASSQDRTNGNTIYF,TGCGCCAGCAGCCAAGACCGGACAAATGGAAACACCATATATTTT
TRBJ1-2,-,-,TRBV7-9,CASSLDFGRDYGYTF,TGTGCCAGCAGCTTAGATTTTGGCAGGGACTATGGCTACACCTTC
TRBJ2-5,-,TRBD2,TRBV7-2,CASSLVALLAAETQYF,TGTGCCAGCAGCTTAGTGGCGCTACTAGCGGCAGAGACCCAGTACTTC
TRBJ2-3,-,TRBD2,TRBV5-1,CASSSGGGWGGDTQYF,TGCGCCAGCAGCTCGGGAGGAGGGTGGGGAGGAGATACGCAGTATTTT
TRBJ1-2,-,-,TRBV7-3,CASSLTQTRGYTF,TGTGCCAGCAGCTTAACCCAGACTCGAGGCTACACCTTC
TRBJ1-2,-,-,TRBV3-1/TRBV3-2,CASSPPGGEGYTF,TGTGCCAGCAGCCCCCCGGGGGGTGAGGGCTACACCTTC
TRBJ1-2,-,TRBD1,TRBV5-1,CASTTADRSYGYTF,TGCGCCAGCACCACAGCGGACAGGTCGTATGGCTACACCTTC
TRBJ1-2,-,-,TRBV10-3,CAISERQRWNGYTF,TGTGCCATCAGTGAGCGGCAGAGGTGGAATGGCTACACCTTC
TRBJ1-4,-,-,TRBV29-1,CSVNFGATNEKLFF,TGCAGCGTTAATTTCGGAGCAACTAATGAAAAACTGTTTTTT
TRBJ1-4,-,-,TRBV29-1,CSGGGARSEKLFF,TGCAGCGGGGGAGGGGCCCGATCTGAAAAACTGTTTTTT
TRBJ1-1,-,-,TRBV5-1,CASSLAGRGVSGAFF,TGCGCCAGCAGCTTGGCCGGCAGGGGAGTATCAGGAGCTTTCTTT
TRBJ2-5,once,TRBD1,TRBV5-6,CASSLRQGRETQYF,TGTGCCAGCAGCCTAAGACAGGGTCGGGAGACCCAGTACTTC
TRBJ1-4,-,TRBD1,TRBV2,CASRKDRGGEKLFF,TGTGCCAGCAGAAAGGACAGGGGAGGGGAAAAACTGTTTTTT
TRBJ1-5,-,-,TRBV10-3,CAITGGANQPQHF,TGTGCCATCACGGGGGGGGCCAATCAGCCCCAGCATTTT
TRBJ2-5,-,TRBD2,TRBV6-2/TRBV6-3,CASSLTSGRAGETQYF,TGTGCCAGCAGTTTGACTAGCGGGAGGGCCGGGGAGACCCAGTACTTC
TRBJ1-5,-,TRBD1,TRBV10-3,CAISEFMQGAGQPQHF,TGTGCCATCAGTGAGTTCATGCAGGGGGCGGGTCAGCCCCAGCATTTT
TRBJ2-1,-,TRBD2,TRBV7-6,CASSLGGLAAYNEQFF,TGTGCCAGCAGCTTGGGGGGGTTAGCGGCTTACAATGAGCAGTTCTTC
TRBJ2-1,-,TRBD2,TRBV4-3,CASSPGTSGRGSYNEQFF,TGCGCCAGCAGCCCTGGGACTAGCGGGAGAGGGTCCTACAATGAGCAGTTCTTC
TRBJ2-7,-,TRBD1,TRBV28,CASSWGAGQGISEQYF,TGTGCCAGCAGTTGGGGGGCGGGACAGGGGATTTCTGAGCAGTACTTC
TRBJ1-2,once,-,TRBV30,CAWTNPNSGGYGYTF,TGTGCCTGGACCAATCCTAACTCTGGGGGGTATGGCTACACCTTC
TRBJ1-5,once,-,TRBV7-2,CASSLAGRGQPQHF,TGTGCCAGCAGCTTAGCGGGTAGAGGTCAGCCCCAGCATTTT
TRBJ2-1,-,TRBD2,TRBV3-1/TRBV3-2,CASSQDSRAGNNEQFF,TGTGCCAGCAGCCAAGATTCGAGAGCGGGGAACAATGAGCAGTTCTTC
TRBJ2-1,-,-,TRBV19,CASTMGGHYNEQFF,TGTGCCAGTACTATGGGGGGTCACTACAATGAGCAGTTCTTC
TRBJ2-1,-,TRBD1,TRBV7-8,CASSSGQVEQFF,TGTGCCAGCAGCTCGGGACAGGTAGAGCAGTTCTTC
TRBJ2-1,-,TRBD2,TRBV4-1,CASSQDLRSGRSNEQFF,TGCGCCAGCAGCCAAGATCTTAGGAGCGGGAGGAGCAATGAGCAGTTCTTC
TRBJ2-2,-,-,TRBV11-2,CASSLVVPGQVRELFF,TGTGCCAGCAGCTTAGTGGTCCCAGGGCAGGTCAGGGAGCTGTTTTTT
TRBJ1-1,-,-,TRBV7-3,CASSYRDNTEAFF,TGTGCCAGCAGTTACAGGGATAACACTGAAGCTTTCTTT
TRBJ2-7,-,TRBD1,TRBV4-3,CASSQGQGVYEQYF,TGCGCCAGCAGCCAGGGACAGGGGGTTTACGAGCAGTACTTC
TRBJ2-5,-,-,TRBV4-2,CASSQEKLSETQYF,TGTGCCAGCAGCCAAGAGAAATTAAGCGAGACCCAGTACTTC
TRBJ2-1,-,TRBD2,TRBV5-4,CASSPVAGVSYNEQFF,TGTGCCAGCAGTCCAGTAGCGGGAGTTTCCTACAATGAGCAGTTCTTC
TRBJ2-5,-,TRBD1,TRBV7-9,CASSLDPTGVLETQYF,TGTGCCAGCAGCTTAGACCCGACAGGGGTCTTGGAGACCCAGTACTTC
TRBJ1-2,-,-,TRBV20-1,CSARALRGYTF,TGCAGTGCTAGAGCCCTACGAGGCTACACCTTC
TRBJ1-2,-,TRBD1,TRBV19,CASSGHPGQENYGYTF,TGTGCCAGTAGTGGACACCCCGGACAGGAAAACTATGGCTACACCTTC
TRBJ1-1,-,-,TRBV5-1,CASSLAGRGRSSNAEAFF,TGCGCCAGCAGCTTGGCCGGGAGGGGGAGATCCTCAAACGCTGAAGCTTTCTTT
TRBJ1-4,-,TRBD1,TRBV10-3,CAISRDRDNEKLFF,TGTGCCATCAGTCGGGACAGGGACAATGAAAAACTGTTTTTT
TRBJ2-1,once,TRBD2,TRBV11-1,CASSLAGRARAYNEQFF,TGTGCCAGCAGCTTAGCAGGGAGGGCTAGAGCGTACAATGAGCAGTTCTTC
TRBJ2-2,-,-,TRBV24-1,CATSDPASQGTGELFF,TGTGCCACCAGTGATCCGGCCTCTCAGGGAACCGGGGAGCTGTTTTTT
TRBJ2-3,-,TRBD2,TRBV7-9,CASSLRREGTQYF,TGTGCCAGCAGCTTGAGGAGGGAGGGTACGCAGTATTTT
TRBJ1-2,-,-,TRBV6-2/TRBV6-3,CASSYRPQDGYTF,TGTGCCAGCAGTTACCGTCCCCAGGATGGCTACACCTTC
TRBJ2-3,-,-,TRBV6-1,CASSDSQLAGTREYF,TGTGCCAGCAGTGATAGCCAACTGGCGGGTACGAGAGAGTATTTT
TRBJ1-2,many,-,TRBV10-1,CASSRPRQYGYTF,TGCGCCAGCAGTCGACCTCGACAGTATGGCTACACCTTC
TRBJ1-6,-,TRBD1,TRBV11-3,CASSLGQAEPLHF,TGTGCCAGCAGCTTGGGACAGGCAGAACCCCTCCACTTT
TRBJ2-7,-,-,TRBV11-3,CASSLDKLGEQYF,TGTGCCAGCAGCTTAGATAAGCTCGGGGAGCAGTACTTC
TRBJ1-2,few,-,TRBV19,CASLKELGYGYTF,TGTGCCAGTCTCAAGGAGTTAGGCTATGGCTACACCTTC
TRBJ1-6,-,-,TRBV7-3,CASSLLGDSPLHF,TGTGCCAGCAGCTTACTAGGGGATTCACCCCTCCACTTT
TRBJ1-2,-,-,TRBV28,CASSLELGDYGYTF,TGTGCCAGTAGTCTAGAATTAGGGGACTATGGCTACACCTTC
TRBJ2-1,-,-,TRBV5-6,CASSPGFKLSWRNEQFF,TGTGCCAGCAGCCCGGGCTTTAAACTGTCCTGGAGGAATGAGCAGTTCTTC
TRBJ2-3,-,TRBD2,TRBV6-4,CASSDGAGVADTQYF,TGTGCCAGCAGTGACGGGGCGGGAGTTGCAGATACGCAGTATTTT